This T cell receptor (beta chain) was obtained from a study of Ad26.COV2.S vaccination and SARS-CoV-2 variants. General study points: Researchers reported similar non-spike TCR breadth in vaccine and placebo recipients. Using TCR breadth and depth analyses may have led to underestimated total T cell responses.

V was shortened by 3 bases and J by 2 bases, with 7 bases between the two germline ends. The CDR3 runs 13 residues. Sequencing used immunoSEQ multiplex PCR; TCRdb keeps in-frame clones, though not all of them. The sample has about 94,000 clones, about four fifths seen once. For this clone: Its antigen is as yet unknown.

This chain links TRBV12-3 or TRBV12-4 with TRBJ1-1; D is unresolved. The specimen was peripheral blood, collected after recovery from COVID-19. The sequence was obtained from a human donor who had recovered from COVID-19. The CDR3 sequence is CASSFMGNTEAFF. The CDR3 DNA follows: TGTGCCAGCAGTTTTATGGGAAACACTGAAGCTTTCTTT.